The present entry profiles one T cell receptor beta chain with its context. The CDR3 regions of TCR beta were amplified from RNA transcripts. Primed by the HTBI set, a first-round RT-PCR was run on the TCR CDR3. Each CDR3 protein is one row after TCRdb ran MiXCR on the multiplex PCR reads. The sample records 100,000 to 140,000 distinct CDR3 sequences, 15% to 20% being singletons. Trimming stripped 0 bases from V and 0 bases from J, with 10 bases between. This CDR3 region has 16 residues. Germline CDR1 is SGHRS and CDR2 is YFSETQ. These data originate in a study of T cells in Graves' hyperthyroidism and ophthalmopathy.

The genes are TRBV5-1 and TRBJ2-1; the D is unclear. Sequenced: blood. This clonotype was sampled from a woman aged 50 to 60 with Graves' hyperthyroidism. DNA for the CDR3: TGCGCCAGCAGCTTGGCAGCGCCTAGCTCCTACAATGAGCAGTTCTTC. Its translation: CASSLAAPSSYNEQFF.